This TCR beta chain derives from a study of T cells in localized non-small cell lung cancer. Germline V lookup: CDR1 SGHNT, CDR2 YENEEA. J lost 6 bases, V lost 2 bases, and 6 bases had no gene match. CDR3 length: 15 amino acids. Study-level results: In the blood, greater T cell density corresponded to longer overall survival.

Assay: immunoSEQ multiplex PCR; the TCRdb copy retains only in-frame clones and omits some. The repertoire holds 2,000 or so clones, with 33% as singletons. By share, this clone ranks as large (0.1 to 1%). The antigen remains unidentified. The sequence was obtained from a woman aged 40 to 75 with stage I lung adenocarcinoma. This chain connects TRBV11-3 to TRBJ2-3, with TRBD2 identical over 9 bases. The starting material was normal lung tissue next to the tumor, obtained before any cancer treatment. This CDR3 is CASSLLAGVGDTQYF. The CDR3 DNA is TGTGCCAGCAGCTTATTAGCGGGAGTCGGGGATACGCAGTATTTT. The full variable domain, its missing parts supplied by reference TRBV11-3 and TRBJ2-3, is EAGVVQSPRYKIIEKKQPVAFWCNPISGHNTLYWYLQNLGQGPELLIRYENEEAVDDSQLPKDRFSAERLKGVDSTLKIQPAELGDSAVYLCASSLLAGVGDTQYFGPGTRLTVL.